These 32 T cell receptor beta chains came from one sample sequenced in a study of blood T cells in healthy people across ages. For the second PCR, which ran for roughly 6 to 11 cycles, a sample-barcoded 5' primer and a J-beta primer mix were used. One entry per CDR3 protein results from TCRdb running MiXCR on the 5' RACE reads. The table includes 800,000 or so distinct CDR3 sequences, about half detected once. The sequenced sample was blood. Source of these receptors: a man older than 75 in good health.

This clonotype was counted a single time. V gene TRBV6-5 combines with J gene TRBJ2-4; D might be TRBD1 or TRBD2, each matching 5 bases. The V end was cut by 8 bases, the J end by 0 bases, with 14 bases between. Germline V gives CDR1 MNHEY, CDR2 SVGAGI. The CDR3 sequence is 15 residues long. CDR3 DNA sequence: TGTGCCAGCCGTCGGGGCACCCTAGCCAAAAACATTCAGTACTTC. It encodes CASRRGTLAKNIQYF.

This clonotype has a single count. The junction shows a germline mismatch at one end, possibly a read error. The rearrangement links TRBV9 to TRBJ2-4; perhaps D is TRBD1 or TRBD2 (5 bases each). CDR3 length: 15 amino acids. Germline V CDR1 and CDR2: SGDLS, YYNGEE. The CDR3 bases are TGTGCCAGCAGCTTAGACCCCGGGGCCCAAAACATTAAGTACTTC. Residues: CASSLDPGAQNIKYF.

Worth noting for this clonotype: The junction departs from the called germline gene at one end, perhaps through a read error. V is TRBV10-3 and J is TRBJ2-5; 7 bases fit TRBD1. The CDR3 has 13 residues. CDR1 and CDR2 (germline): ENHRY, SYGVKD. CDR3 in DNA: TGTGTCATCAGTGAGTCAGGGGGAGAGACCCAGTACTTC. This translates into CVISESGGETQYF.

Only a few counts were recorded for this clonotype. This chain links TRBV10-3 with TRBJ2-4; D is unresolved. Per germline, CDR1 ENHRY and CDR2 SYGVKD. CDR3 length: 15 amino acids. The V end lost 4 bases, the J end lost 7 bases, and 17 bases lay between the germline ends. In DNA form, the CDR3 reads TGTGCCATCAGTGGGCCCAGTGTAGGGCGGAACATTCAGTACTTC. Protein product: CAISGPSVGRNIQYF.

The chain is built from TRBV30 and TRBJ2-5, with TRBD2 matching 9 bases. Trimming removed 1 base from V and 11 bases from J; junction bases left unmatched: 20. The CDR3 covers 17 residues. CDR1 and CDR2 from the germline V gene are GTSNPN and SVGIG (reference sequence). CDR3 nucleotide sequence: TGTGCCTGGAGTGGAATCTCCGGCGGGGGGGCCCGGAATGAGCAGTACTTC. It specifies CAWSGISGGGARNEQYF.

The chain combines TRBV12-3 or TRBV12-4 with TRBJ2-7; 8 nucleotides agree with TRBD2. The length of the CDR3 is 15 residues. Unmatched junction bases numbered 5, after V lost 1 base and J lost 3 bases. CDR3 coding DNA: TGTGCCAGCAGTTTAGGGGCCCGGGAGGGCTACGAGCAGTACTTC. Its protein is CASSLGAREGYEQYF.

The rearrangement uses TRBV2 and TRBJ2-3; D unclear. Trimming shortened V by 3 bases and J by 3 bases, and 10 bases separated the two germline ends. CDR3 size: 14 residues. CDR1 and CDR2 from the germline V gene are SNHLY and FYNNEI. The CDR3 sequence is CASSEARFTDTQYF. CDR3 bases: TGTGCCAGCAGTGAGGCCAGATTTACAGATACGCAGTATTTT.

The CDR3 here is CSAYGTSGMGGQTQYF. The CDR3, as DNA: TGCAGTGCTTACGGGACTAGCGGGATGGGAGGTCAGACCCAGTACTTC. The rearrangement joins TRBV20-1 to TRBJ2-5, with 13 bases matching TRBD2. CDR1 is DFQATT and CDR2 is SNEGSKA in the germline V gene (reference sequence). The CDR3 has 16 amino acids. V lost 5 bases to trimming and J lost 6 bases; unmatched junction nucleotides: 12.

Points on this clonotype: This clone may be a read error of a much larger clone one base away. The rearrangement uses TRBV27 and TRBJ2-5; 8 bases agree with TRBD1. Looked up from germline, CDR1 is MNHEY and CDR2 is SMNVEV (reference sequence). The CDR3 runs 14 residues. As DNA, the CDR3 is TGTGCCAGCAGTGTATCAACAGGGGGGGAGACCCAGTACTTC. Its protein product is CASSVSTGGETQYF.

The rearrangement uses TRBV29-1 and TRBJ2-5; 7 nucleotides line up with TRBD1. Germline trimming cut 0 bases from V and 2 bases from J; bases unmatched to any gene: 0. This CDR3 region has 13 residues. CDR1 is SQVTM, CDR2 ANQGSEA, per germline. CDR3 loop: CSVEEQGQETQYF. The CDR3 coding sequence is TGCAGCGTTGAAGAACAGGGGCAAGAGACCCAGTACTTC.

The CDR3: CASSVGATPYEQYF. For the CDR3, the DNA is TGTGCCAGCAGCGTAGGGGCTACTCCCTACGAGCAGTACTTC. The J gene is TRBJ2-4, the V gene TRBV9; no firm D call. TRBJ2-7 explains the end of the DNA better; the J call may be wrong. CDR1 and CDR2 (germline): SGDLS, YYNGEE. This CDR3 is built from 14 residues.

There are a few counts of this clonotype. The J gene is TRBJ2-5, the V gene TRBV2, with unresolved D. CDR3 length: 13 residues. The germline gives CDR1 SNHLY, CDR2 FYNNEI. V dropped 4 bases and J dropped 0 bases, with 6 bases sitting between them. The CDR3 protein is CASSVRYQETQYF. DNA of the CDR3: TGTGCCAGCAGTGTCCGGTACCAAGAGACCCAGTACTTC. The full variable domain, rest sourced from reference TRBV2 and TRBJ2-5, is EPEVTQTPSHQVTQMGQEVILRCVPISNHLYFYWYRQILGQKVEFLVSFYNNEISEKSEIFDDQFSVERPDGSNFTLKIRSTKLEDSAMYFCASSVRYQETQYFGPGTRLLVL.

This rearrangement joins TRBV7-2 to TRBJ2-7, with 7 bases that match TRBD2. This CDR3 spans 14 amino acids. The J segment lost 7 bases and the V segment lost 2 bases, leaving 8 bases of the junction unmatched. Germline V gene data show CDR1 as SGHTA and CDR2 as FQGNSA. The CDR3 region has the DNA TGTGCCAGCAGCTTAATAGGCGGGAGCTGGGAGCAGTACTTC. Translated: CASSLIGGSWEQYF. The variable domain in full, with the rest retrieved from reference TRBV7-2 and TRBJ2-7, is GAGVSQSPSNKVTEKGKDVELRCDPISGHTALYWYRQSLGQGLEFLIYFQGNSAPDKSGLPSDRFSAERTGGSVSTLTIQRTQQEDSAVYLCASSLIGGSWEQYFGPGTRLTVT.

A note on this clonotype: Germline is not matched at one junction end, which may reflect a read error. The chain combines TRBV12-3 or TRBV12-4 with TRBJ2-1, with 7 bases lining up with TRBD2. The CDR3 totals 12 residues. The CDR3 DNA sequence: TGTGCCAGCCGGGACTACCGCAATGGGCAGTTCTTC. Translating gives CASRDYRNGQFF.

In its sample, this clonotype was seen a few times. The J gene is TRBJ1-2, the V gene TRBV24-1; D uncertain. The CDR3 spans 14 residues. Trimming removed 7 bases from V and 7 bases from J, with 18 bases in between. Germline V gene data show CDR1 as KGHDR and CDR2 as SFDVKD. CDR3 residues: CATSPGHTWGGYTF. The CDR3 nucleotides are TGTGCCACCAGCCCTGGCCACACCTGGGGTGGCTACACCTTC.

This clonotype was counted at least ten times. The CDR3 loop reads CASSLVEGYGYTF. The CDR3 region has the DNA TGTGCCAGCAGCTTAGTTGAGGGGTATGGCTACACCTTC. The chain uses TRBV7-2 and TRBJ1-2; D possibly corresponds to TRBD1 (5 bases). Germline CDR1 is SGHTA and CDR2 is FQGNSA. The ends were cut back, 1 base at V and 5 bases at J, with 8 bases in the middle. This CDR3 region has 13 residues.

Regarding this clonotype: Germline is not matched at one junction end, which may reflect a read error. The rearrangement links TRBV12-3 or TRBV12-4 to TRBJ2-5; D is perhaps TRBD1 (6 bases). The CDR3 consists of 13 residues. CDR3 sequence (DNA): TGTGCCAGCAGTACTGACAGGAAAGAGACCCGGTACTTC. Amino acids: CASSTDRKETRYF.

The table lists this clonotype with a few counts. This chain links TRBV20-1 with TRBJ2-5, with unresolved D. CDR1 is DFQATT, CDR2 SNEGSKA, per germline (reference sequence). V gave up 4 bases and J gave up 2 bases, with 5 bases separating them. The CDR3 contains 11 residues. Here the CDR3 DNA reads TGCAGTGCTATAGCACAAGAGACCCAGTACTTC. It encodes CSAIAQETQYF.

This chain links TRBV6-1 with TRBJ2-3; TRBD2 agrees at 8 bases. The CDR3 spans 18 residues. CDR1 is MNHNS, CDR2 SASEGT, per germline. The junction had 15 bases not matched to a gene; V was cut back by 5 bases and J by 2 bases. The CDR3 protein is CASSPGGAAANPTDTQYF. In DNA form, the CDR3 reads TGTGCCAGCAGTCCCGGGGGGGCGGCGGCAAACCCCACAGATACGCAGTATTTT.

In this sample, this clonotype turned up a few times. The chain carries TRBV20-1 and TRBJ2-3; D is unclear. In germline, CDR1 is DFQATT, CDR2 SNEGSKA (reference sequence). V lost 5 bases to trimming and J lost 3 bases, with 21 bases between them. CDR3 length equals 16 residues. The CDR3 here is CSAPKSIDPLTDTQYF. The CDR3 DNA reads as TGCAGTGCTCCCAAATCTATTGACCCCCTTACAGATACGCAGTATTTT.

The chain employs TRBV4-3 and TRBJ1-2; a weak D match, TRBD1 (6 bases). This CDR3 has 16 residues. The V end lost 4 bases, the J end lost 6 bases, and 21 bases lay between the germline ends. Germline CDR1 is LGHNA and CDR2 is YSLEER. Here the CDR3 reads CASSLTGRGSVHGYTF. The CDR3 DNA is TGCGCCAGCAGCCTCACAGGGAGGGGATCAGTACATGGCTACACCTTC.

This chain links TRBV7-2 with TRBJ2-3; 8 bases match TRBD2. Unmatched junction bases numbered 7, after V lost 1 base and J lost 1 base. Germline CDR1 reads SGHTA; CDR2 reads FQGNSA. The CDR3 length is 17 residues. The CDR3 spells CASSLGKTGGRTDTQYF. Written as DNA, the CDR3 is TGTGCCAGCAGCTTAGGGAAAACGGGGGGGCGCACAGATACGCAGTATTTT.

This clonotype was recorded many times. This chain connects TRBV29-1 to TRBJ2-7; no clear D. The CDR3 spans 14 residues. Trimming removed 4 bases at V and 0 bases at J, with 13 bases between. Germline V CDR1 and CDR2: SQVTM, ANQGSEA. The CDR3 loop reads CSVGASAYSYEQYF. The CDR3 DNA reads as TGCAGCGTTGGGGCCAGCGCCTACTCCTACGAGCAGTACTTC.

The chain uses TRBV7-2 and TRBJ2-3, with D unclear. From germline, CDR1 is SGHTA and CDR2 FQGNSA. Deletions cut 0 bases from V and 4 bases from J, with 11 bases between. The CDR3 contains 15 residues. The CDR3 DNA reads as TGTGCCAGCAGCTTAGCGCGATGGAGCCCAGATACGCAGTATTTT. This gives the protein CASSLARWSPDTQYF.

This clonotype was seen more than once but under ten times. The chain employs TRBV24-1 and TRBJ2-1; D is perhaps TRBD1 (6 bases). Trimming stripped 1 base from V and 15 bases from J, with 9 bases between. CDR1 KGHDR and CDR2 SFDVKD come from the germline V gene. The CDR3 runs 11 residues. Written as DNA, the CDR3 is TGTGCCACCAGTGATTTTGGGGGCACGTTCTTC. It encodes CATSDFGGTFF.

The CDR3: CSAGTPWSGTDTQYF. CDR3 bases: TGCAGTGCCGGAACCCCTTGGAGTGGGACAGATACGCAGTATTTT. The chain joins TRBV20-1 to TRBJ2-3; the D is unclear. The CDR3 has 15 amino acids. Germline V CDR1 and CDR2: DFQATT, SNEGSKA (reference sequence). Trimming stripped 6 bases from V and 3 bases from J, with 19 bases between.

This clonotype was seen only a few times. For the CDR3, the DNA is TGTGCCAGCAGCAGGGCCAGCGGGGGGGCCCAAGAGACCCAGTACTTC. Translation: CASSRASGGAQETQYF. The rearrangement links TRBV28 to TRBJ2-5; 10 nucleotides align to TRBD2. The CDR3 extends over 16 amino acids. CDR1 and CDR2 from the germline V gene are MDHEN and SYDVKM. With 6 bases clipped from V and 1 base from J, the junction kept 8 bases outside the gene matches.

The chain combines TRBV29-1 with TRBJ2-7, with TRBD2 identical over 14 bases. The CDR3 has 16 residues. V lost 4 bases, J lost 6 bases, and 11 bases stayed unmatched. Germline-derived CDR1 and CDR2 are SQVTM and ANQGSEA. The CDR3 DNA reads TGCAGCGTTGTAGGGACTAGCGGGGGATCCACCGTCGAGCAGTACTTC. Translating it yields CSVVGTSGGSTVEQYF.

At least ten counts were recorded for this clonotype. This sequence joins TRBV7-2 and TRBJ2-7; TRBD2 matches 7 bases. The CDR3 spans 14 residues. Germline loops: CDR1 SGHTA, CDR2 FQGNSA. V lost 2 bases and J lost 7; bases outside the gene matches: 8. CDR3 DNA sequence: TGTGCCAGCAGCTTACAGAGCGGGATATATGAGCAGTACTTC. Translated: CASSLQSGIYEQYF.

The chain carries TRBV20-1 and TRBJ2-3; D ambiguous. The V end lost 1 base, the J end lost 6 bases, and 11 bases lay between the germline ends. CDR1 is DFQATT, CDR2 SNEGSKA, per germline (reference sequence). This CDR3 is built from 13 residues. Written as DNA, the CDR3 is TGCAGTGCTAGAGTACTACCCCAGGATACGCAGTATTTT. Encoded protein: CSARVLPQDTQYF.

This clonotype was seen only a few times. The DNA of the CDR3 is TGTGCCAGCAGCGGGGGCACTAATGAAAAACTGTTTTTT. Translation: CASSGGTNEKLFF. The rearrangement uses TRBV27 and TRBJ1-4; perhaps TRBD1 as D (6 bases). Germline lookup yields CDR1 MNHEY and CDR2 SMNVEV (reference sequence). V was trimmed by 6 bases and J by 2 bases, leaving 7 bases between them. The CDR3 is 13 residues long.

V usage is TRBV20-1 and J usage is TRBJ2-3, with a possible D match to TRBD2 (7 bases). The germline V gene has CDR1 DFQATT and CDR2 SNEGSKA (reference sequence). This CDR3 contains 14 residues. Trimming left V 0 bases short and J 5 bases short, with 12 bases between. The CDR3 sequence is CSAREGGPGDTQYF. The CDR3 bases are TGCAGTGCTAGAGAGGGGGGGCCCGGAGATACGCAGTATTTT.